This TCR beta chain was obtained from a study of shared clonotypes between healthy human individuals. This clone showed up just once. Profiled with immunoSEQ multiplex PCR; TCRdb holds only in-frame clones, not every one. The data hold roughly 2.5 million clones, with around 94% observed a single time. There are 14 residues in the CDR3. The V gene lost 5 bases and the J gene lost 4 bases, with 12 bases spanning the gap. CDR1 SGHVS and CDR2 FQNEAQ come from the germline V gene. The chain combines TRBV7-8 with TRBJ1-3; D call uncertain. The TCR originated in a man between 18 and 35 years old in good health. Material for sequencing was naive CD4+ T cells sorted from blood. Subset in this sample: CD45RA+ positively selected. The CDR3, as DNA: TGTGCCAGCAGCCTTCACCGAGTGGGAAACACCATATATTTT. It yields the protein CASSLHRVGNTIYF.